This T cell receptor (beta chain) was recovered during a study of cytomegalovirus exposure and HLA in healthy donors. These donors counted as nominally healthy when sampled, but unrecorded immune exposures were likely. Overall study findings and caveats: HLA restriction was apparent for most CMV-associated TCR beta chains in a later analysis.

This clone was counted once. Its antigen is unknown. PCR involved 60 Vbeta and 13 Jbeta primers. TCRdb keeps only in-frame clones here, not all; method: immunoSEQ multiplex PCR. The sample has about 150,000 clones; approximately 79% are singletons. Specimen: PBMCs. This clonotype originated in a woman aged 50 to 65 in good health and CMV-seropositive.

The CDR3 is CASSVTLGGQGDNEQFF. The CDR3 DNA sequence: TGTGCCAGCAGCGTTACTCTCGGGGGACAGGGAGACAATGAGCAGTTCTTC. The chain couples TRBV9 to TRBJ2-1; the match to TRBD1 covers 9 bases. V lost 2 bases, J lost 5 bases, and 11 bases stayed unmatched. CDR1 is SGDLS and CDR2 is YYNGEE in the germline V gene. The CDR3 has 17 amino acids.